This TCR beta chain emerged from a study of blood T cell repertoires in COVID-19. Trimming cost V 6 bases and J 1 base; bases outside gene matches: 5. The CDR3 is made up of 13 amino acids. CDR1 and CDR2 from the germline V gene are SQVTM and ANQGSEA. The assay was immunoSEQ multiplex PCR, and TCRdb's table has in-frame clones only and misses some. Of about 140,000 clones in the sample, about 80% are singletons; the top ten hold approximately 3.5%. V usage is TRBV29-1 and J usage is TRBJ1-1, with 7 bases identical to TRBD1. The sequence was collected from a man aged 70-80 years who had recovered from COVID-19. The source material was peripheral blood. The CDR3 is CSVPGQRNTEAFF. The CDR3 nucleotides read TGCAGCGTGCCGGGACAGAGGAACACTGAAGCTTTCTTT.